This T cell receptor beta chain is from a study of blood T cell repertoires in COVID-19. The V and J ends lost 0 bases and 0 bases respectively, with 8 bases between them. Looked up from germline, CDR1 is SGDLS and CDR2 is YYNGEE. The CDR3 has 15 amino acids. The method was immunoSEQ multiplex PCR; TCRdb's version includes in-frame clones alone and lacks a portion of them. The data show fewer than 150,000 clones, with about 80% seen just once and less than 14% held by the top ten. The rearrangement links TRBV9 to TRBJ2-3; no clear D. Specimen: peripheral blood. The TCR comes from a human donor in a cohort sampled during active COVID-19. The CDR3 here is CASSVAPTSTDTQYF. The CDR3 region has the DNA TGTGCCAGCAGCGTAGCTCCCACTAGCACAGATACGCAGTATTTT.